These 3 T cell receptor beta chains came from one sample sequenced in a study of T cell repertoires in cytomegalovirus infection. These receptors' antigens are unknown. TCRdb re-called the reads with MiXCR, one entry per CDR3 protein. The sample holds under 50,000 distinct CDR3 sequences; 20% to 25% are singletons and the top ten take 15% to 20%. Sequenced input: PBMCs, sequenced either directly or after in vitro stimulation (not recorded which). The receptors were gathered from a human donor in good health (CMV status not recorded). Some clones in this sample may be carry-over from other donors' samples.

This clonotype was seen ten or more times. This CDR3 reads CASSLVGSGTSTDTQYF. The CDR3 region has the DNA TGTGCCAGCAGCTTAGTGGGTAGCGGGACGAGCACAGATACGCAGTATTTT. The rearrangement uses TRBV7-2 and TRBJ2-3, with 8 bases aligning to TRBD2. The ends lost 1 base at V and 0 bases at J; junction bases unmatched: 6. The CDR3 is 17 residues long. Per germline, CDR1 SGHTA and CDR2 FQGNSA.

The chain recombines TRBV7-2 with TRBJ2-5; D uncertain. The CDR3 spans 11 residues. Trimming pared 11 bases from V and 3 bases from J, leaving 10 bases between. Per germline, CDR1 SGHTA and CDR2 FQGNSA. The chain's CDR3 is CAGCWKETQYF. The CDR3 coding sequence is TGTGCCGGCTGCTGGAAAGAGACCCAGTACTTC.

The chain joins TRBV5-1 to TRBJ2-7, with D maybe TRBD2 (5 bases). This CDR3 is built from 11 residues. Germline CDR1 is SGHRS and CDR2 is YFSETQ. V was shortened by 3 bases and J by 6 bases, with 7 bases between the two germline ends. CDR3 amino acids: CASSSGVEQYF. The CDR3 nucleotides read TGCGCCAGCAGCTCCGGGGTCGAGCAGTACTTC.